Here is one TCR beta chain with its context. The antigen remains undetermined. One base away lies a much larger clone, so this may be a sequencing read error. Making TCR beta cDNA involved approximately 480 ng total RNA and a constant-region primer. Sequencing libraries for TCR beta derived from three nested multiplex PCR rounds that used slightly modified ARM-PCR. TCRdb used MiXCR to reprocess the multiplex PCR reads, holding one entry per CDR3 protein. Of 80,000 to 100,000 distinct CDR3 sequences listed, about 70% are singletons. Co-extraction of RNA and DNA was performed on about 19-30 mg of unsorted bulk tissue. Chronic HBV infection affected patients, none of whom had received treatment. This sample is part of a study of tumor-infiltrating lymphocytes in primary liver carcinoma. Study information: All lesions had stage T1-T3 N0M0 and about 4 to 10 cm widths.

Study conclusions and caveats: Compared with tumor region pairs, tumor-adjacent and tumor-blood pairs overlapped less. Significantly larger top-250-clone fractions were found in tumors than in blood (p = 0.039).

The clonotype comes from a man in his forties with primary liver carcinoma and hepatitis B virus infection. The sequencing input was tumor-adjacent normal liver tissue.

In DNA form, the CDR3 reads TGTGCCAGCAGCGACCCCAGCGAGAGCGGGGAGACCCAGTACTTC. Translating it yields CASSDPSESGETQYF. This sequence joins TRBV5-4 and TRBJ2-5; TRBD2 might be the D (6 bases). CDR1 SGHNT and CDR2 YYREEE come from the germline V gene (reference sequence). Trimming left V 4 bases short and J 5 bases short, with 18 bases between. The CDR3 extends over 15 amino acids.